The 20 T cell receptor beta chains presented below share a single source sample, sequenced in a study of blood T cell repertoires in COVID-19. Clones were sequenced by immunoSEQ multiplex PCR, and TCRdb holds only the in-frame ones, with some missing. The data contain about 110,000 clones, over 60% of them singletons. The specimen was peripheral blood. The receptor source for this set is a man aged 80 or over with COVID-19, enrolled during active disease.

The rearrangement joins TRBV6-5 to TRBJ2-2; 7 bases line up with TRBD1. Germline V gives CDR1 MNHEY, CDR2 SVGAGI. After removal of 6 bases from V and 6 bases from J, the junction contained 4 bases not matched to a gene. There are 13 residues in the CDR3. This CDR3 is CASRYRGPGELFF. CDR3 DNA sequence: TGTGCCAGCAGGTACAGGGGCCCCGGGGAGCTGTTTTTT.

This clone was counted between two and nine times. This rearrangement joins TRBV4-3 to TRBJ2-5; 9 bases match TRBD1. Losses at the gene ends were 3 bases for V and 2 bases for J; bases not matched to a gene: 4. The CDR3 has 15 amino acids. CDR1 is LGHNA and CDR2 is YSLEER in the germline V gene. The CDR3 bases are TGCGCCAGCAGCCAGGGGACAGGGAAACAAGAGACCCAGTACTTC. This translates into CASSQGTGKQETQYF.

V is TRBV5-1 and J is TRBJ2-7, with D possibly being TRBD1 (6 bases). CDR1 SGHRS and CDR2 YFSETQ come from the germline V gene. Trimming removed 3 bases from V and 2 bases from J, with 12 bases in between. This CDR3 is 14 amino acids long. CDR3: CASSWTELPYEQYF. DNA for the CDR3: TGCGCCAGCAGCTGGACAGAGCTCCCCTACGAGCAGTACTTC.

The chain combines TRBV19 with TRBJ2-1; D is ambiguous. Between the trimmed V and J ends, which lost 9 bases and 4 bases, there was a span of 7 bases. Germline CDR1 reads LNHDA; CDR2 reads SQIVND (reference sequence). The CDR3 loop spans 11 amino acids. Here the CDR3 DNA reads TGTGCCAGCACATTTTACAATGAGCAGTTCTTC. As protein: CASTFYNEQFF.

Here the CDR3 reads CASSLMGQTNEKLFF. CDR3 DNA: TGCGCCAGCAGCTTAATGGGACAGACTAATGAAAAACTGTTTTTT. The chain carries TRBV4-1 and TRBJ1-4, with 7 positions matching TRBD1. V shed 5 bases, J shed 2 bases, and the junction held 5 bases outside the gene matches. CDR1 is MGHRA, CDR2 YSYEKL, per germline. The CDR3 is 15 residues long.

This chain connects TRBV29-1 to TRBJ2-1; 10 bases are shared with TRBD2. V gave up 5 bases and J gave up 6 bases; unmatched junction bases: 16. The CDR3 is 17 residues long. Germline V gene data show CDR1 as SQVTM and CDR2 as ANQGSEA. The CDR3 loop is CSVLWWGSGRISNEQFF. CDR3 bases: TGCAGCGTTTTATGGTGGGGTAGCGGGAGGATTAGCAATGAGCAGTTCTTC.

The chain carries TRBV28 and TRBJ1-6, with D perhaps matching TRBD1 (5 bases). Germline-derived CDR1 and CDR2 are MDHEN and SYDVKM. V was shortened by 6 bases and J by 10 bases, with 19 bases between the two germline ends. This CDR3 is 15 amino acids long. The CDR3: CASRPRPDSPSPLHF. DNA of the CDR3: TGTGCCAGCAGGCCCCGCCCCGACAGCCCCTCACCCCTCCACTTT.

Here the CDR3 reads CASSLEVARGNQPQHF. The CDR3 coding sequence is TGTGCCAGCAGTTTAGAGGTTGCCAGGGGCAATCAGCCCCAGCATTTT. The rearrangement uses TRBV28 and TRBJ1-5, with D perhaps matching TRBD1 (5 bases). Trimming cost V 2 bases and J 2 bases, with 13 bases left between them. The CDR3 runs 16 residues. From germline, CDR1 is MDHEN and CDR2 SYDVKM.

The gene calls are TRBV4-1 and TRBJ2-1, with 9 bases that match TRBD2. CDR3 length equals 16 residues. Germline assignment: CDR1 MGHRA and CDR2 YSYEKL. J was trimmed by 3 bases and V by 2 bases; bases with no gene match: 5. The CDR3, as DNA: TGCGCCAGCAGCCAATACGTAGCGGGAGTCTACAATGAGCAGTTCTTC. This sequence encodes CASSQYVAGVYNEQFF.

The chain carries TRBV6-5 and TRBJ2-5; 13 nucleotides match TRBD2. V shed 5 bases, J shed 2 bases, and the junction held 2 bases outside the gene matches. The CDR3 runs 15 residues. Germline-derived CDR1 and CDR2 are MNHEY and SVGAGI. CDR3 coding DNA: TGTGCCAGCAGTCCGGGACTAGCGGGACAAGAGACCCAGTACTTC. It is translated as CASSPGLAGQETQYF.

The table lists this clone with a few counts. The rearrangement joins TRBV6-5 to TRBJ2-7; the match to TRBD1 covers 11 bases. After removal of 4 bases from V and 2 bases from J, the junction contained 1 base not matched to a gene. The CDR3 consists of 14 residues. Germline lookup yields CDR1 MNHEY and CDR2 SVGAGI. CDR3 in amino acids: CASSWGQGAYEQYF. Here the CDR3 DNA reads TGTGCCAGCAGTTGGGGACAGGGGGCCTACGAGCAGTACTTC.

This clone showed up just a few times. The V gene is TRBV23-1, the J gene TRBJ2-7; 10 bases map to TRBD1. TRBV23-1 is assigned to the ORF class and has an uncertain function. Trimming cost V 1 base and J 4 bases; bases outside gene matches: 16. This CDR3 comprises 19 residues. This chain's CDR3 is CASSQLGQGKREREYEQYF. The CDR3 DNA reads as TGCGCCAGCAGTCAATTGGGACAGGGGAAAAGGGAAAGGGAGTACGAGCAGTACTTC.

CDR3 residues: CASSHGTSGSYEQYF. The DNA for the CDR3 is TGTGCCAGCAGTCACGGGACTAGCGGGTCCTACGAGCAGTACTTC. V usage is TRBV27 and J usage is TRBJ2-7; TRBD2 matches 12 bases. CDR3 length: 15 residues. V lost 5 bases to trimming and J lost 1 base; unmatched junction nucleotides: 3. The germline gives CDR1 MNHEY, CDR2 SMNVEV (reference sequence).

This rearrangement joins TRBV5-6 to TRBJ2-5, with D perhaps TRBD1 (6 bases). From germline, CDR1 is SGHDT and CDR2 YYEEEE. The CDR3 sequence is 14 residues long. Between the trimmed V and J ends, which lost 3 bases and 1 base, there was a span of 10 bases. The CDR3 loop is CASSWEQGQETQYF. In DNA form, the CDR3 reads TGTGCCAGCAGCTGGGAACAGGGCCAAGAGACCCAGTACTTC.

This clone was observed a handful of times. In DNA form, the CDR3 reads TGTGCCAGCAGTTACTCTCGGGGGGCGGTCTATGGCTACACCTTC. Protein: CASSYSRGAVYGYTF. The chain joins TRBV6-5 to TRBJ1-2, with a weak D call TRBD1 (6 bases). The CDR3 loop spans 15 amino acids. Germline assignment: CDR1 MNHEY and CDR2 SVGAGI. The germline V and J ends were trimmed by 0 bases and 4 bases, with 12 bases remaining between them.

The rearrangement joins TRBV6-6 to TRBJ2-7; a possible D gene is TRBD1 (5 bases). This CDR3 contains 13 residues. With 10 bases removed from V and 0 bases from J, the gap between germline ends came to 13 bases. Germline assignment: CDR1 MNHNY and CDR2 SVGAGI (reference sequence). CDR3 DNA sequence: TGTGCCACCCAGTTTGACAGCTCCTACGAGCAGTACTTC. Translating gives CATQFDSSYEQYF.

Points on this clone: The junction departs from the called germline gene at one end, perhaps through a read error. Other DNA sequences within the sample encode an identical CDR3. This chain links TRBV2 with TRBJ2-1, with D possibly being TRBD2 (5 bases). CDR1 is SNHLY and CDR2 is FYNNEI in the germline V gene. The CDR3 spans 14 residues. CDR3 region: CASSGNGAYNEQFF. As DNA, the CDR3 is TGTGCTAGCAGTGGCAACGGGGCCTACAATGAGCAGTTCTTC.

The rearrangement uses TRBV19 and TRBJ2-2; 8 bases agree with TRBD2. Per the germline V gene, CDR1 is LNHDA and CDR2 is SQIVND (reference sequence). V lost 4 bases, J lost 4 bases, and 5 bases stayed unmatched. This CDR3 region has 15 residues. DNA of the CDR3: TGTGCCAGTAGTAGCTTAGCGGGAACCACCGGGGAGCTGTTTTTT. Translation gives CASSSLAGTTGELFF.

CDR3 nucleotides: TGTGCCAGCAGCGCCACAGGGGCGAGCAATCAGCCCCAGCATTTT. It translates to CASSATGASNQPQHF. The chain employs TRBV9 and TRBJ1-5; 7 positions agree with TRBD1. V lost 3 bases and J lost 1; bases outside the gene matches: 4. There are 15 residues in the CDR3. The germline V gene encodes CDR1 SGDLS and CDR2 YYNGEE.

The V gene is TRBV19, the J gene TRBJ1-2; 8 nucleotides match TRBD1. V dropped 10 bases and J dropped 0; count of bases not matched to a gene: 4. Germline V gives CDR1 LNHDA, CDR2 SQIVND (reference sequence). The CDR3 runs 13 residues. CDR3 sequence reads: CATRTGPNYGYTF. DNA for the CDR3: TGTGCCACCCGGACAGGGCCTAACTATGGCTACACCTTC.